This T cell receptor (beta chain) was profiled in a study of shared T cell receptors in the human thymus. With 5 bases clipped from V and 5 bases from J, the junction kept 9 bases outside the gene matches. Germline CDR1 is MNHEY and CDR2 is SMNVEV (reference sequence). This CDR3 comprises 15 residues. TCRdb's copy holds only in-frame clones and misses some; the assay was immunoSEQ multiplex PCR. The sample shows over 650,000 clones, approximately 89% of them seen only once. This sample was also put to use in a study of human thymus T cells.

The rearrangement links TRBV27 to TRBJ2-5, with 9 positions matching TRBD1. The clonotype originates from a boy younger than two with a congenital heart defect. The sequencing sample was made of thymocytes. DNA of the CDR3: TGTGCCAGCAGTACTCCCGGGACAGGGCGTGAGACCCAGTACTTC. Amino acids: CASSTPGTGRETQYF.